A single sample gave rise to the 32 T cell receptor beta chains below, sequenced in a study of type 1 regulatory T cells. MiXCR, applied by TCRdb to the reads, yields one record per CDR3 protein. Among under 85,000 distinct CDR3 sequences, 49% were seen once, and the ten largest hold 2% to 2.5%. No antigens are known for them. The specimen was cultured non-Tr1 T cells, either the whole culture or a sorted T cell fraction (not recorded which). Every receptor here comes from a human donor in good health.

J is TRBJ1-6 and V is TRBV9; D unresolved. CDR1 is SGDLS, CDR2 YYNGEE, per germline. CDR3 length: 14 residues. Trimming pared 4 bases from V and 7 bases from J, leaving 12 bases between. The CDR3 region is CASSPGNVNSPLHF. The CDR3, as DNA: TGTGCCAGCAGCCCCGGTAATGTAAATTCACCCCTCCACTTT.

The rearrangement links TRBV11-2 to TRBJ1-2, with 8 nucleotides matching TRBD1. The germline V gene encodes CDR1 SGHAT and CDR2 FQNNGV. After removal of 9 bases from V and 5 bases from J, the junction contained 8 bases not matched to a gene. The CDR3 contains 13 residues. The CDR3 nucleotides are TGTGCCAGTAGACAGGGGCTCTCATATGGCTACACCTTC. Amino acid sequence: CASRQGLSYGYTF.

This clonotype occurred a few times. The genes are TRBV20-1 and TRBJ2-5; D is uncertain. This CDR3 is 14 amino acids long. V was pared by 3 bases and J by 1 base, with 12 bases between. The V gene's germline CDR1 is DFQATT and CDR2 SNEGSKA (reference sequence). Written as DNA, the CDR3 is TGCAGTGCTAGTACGACGGGCCCCCAAGAGACCCAGTACTTC. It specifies CSASTTGPQETQYF.

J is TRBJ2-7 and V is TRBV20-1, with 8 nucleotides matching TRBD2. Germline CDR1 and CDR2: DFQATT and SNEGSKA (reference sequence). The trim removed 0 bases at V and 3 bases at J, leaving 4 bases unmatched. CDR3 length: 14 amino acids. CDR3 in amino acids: CSAREAGGRYEQYF. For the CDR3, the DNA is TGCAGTGCTAGAGAGGCGGGGGGACGCTACGAGCAGTACTTC.

CDR3 in amino acids: CASSQGAEAFF. The DNA of the CDR3 is TGTGCCAGCAGCCAGGGAGCTGAAGCTTTCTTT. This chain connects TRBV6-2 or TRBV6-3 to TRBJ1-1, with a tentative D call TRBD1 (5 bases). Germline loops: CDR1 MNHEY, CDR2 SVGEGT. V was shortened by 6 bases and J by 6 bases, with 8 bases between the two germline ends. CDR3 length equals 11 residues.

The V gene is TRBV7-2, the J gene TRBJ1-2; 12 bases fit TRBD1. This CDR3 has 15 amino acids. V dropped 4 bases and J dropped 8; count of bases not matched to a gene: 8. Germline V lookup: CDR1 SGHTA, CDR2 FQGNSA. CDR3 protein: CASSSPGQGAFGYTF. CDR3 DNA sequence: TGTGCCAGCAGCTCCCCGGGACAGGGGGCATTCGGCTACACCTTC.

The CDR3 region has the DNA TGTGCCAGCTCACCAGCACAGGGGGCTCAAGAGCAGTACTTC. Translating gives CASSPAQGAQEQYF. The chain uses TRBV18 and TRBJ2-7; TRBD1 agrees at 9 bases. Germline-derived CDR1 and CDR2 are KGHSH and LQKENI. The CDR3 loop spans 14 amino acids. V dropped 2 bases and J dropped 7; count of bases not matched to a gene: 6.

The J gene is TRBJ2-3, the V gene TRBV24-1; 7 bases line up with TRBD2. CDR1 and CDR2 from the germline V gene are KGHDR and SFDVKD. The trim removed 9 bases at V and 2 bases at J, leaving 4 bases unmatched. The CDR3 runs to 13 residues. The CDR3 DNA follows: TGTGCCACCTCCGGGGGGTCCACAGATACGCAGTATTTT. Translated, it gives CATSGGSTDTQYF.

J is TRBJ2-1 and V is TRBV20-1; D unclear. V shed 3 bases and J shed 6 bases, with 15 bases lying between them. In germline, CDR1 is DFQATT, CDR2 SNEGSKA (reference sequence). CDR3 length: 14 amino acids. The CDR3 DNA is TGCAGTGCTAGGAACCCCTTACAGAGCAATGAGCAGTTCTTC. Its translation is CSARNPLQSNEQFF.

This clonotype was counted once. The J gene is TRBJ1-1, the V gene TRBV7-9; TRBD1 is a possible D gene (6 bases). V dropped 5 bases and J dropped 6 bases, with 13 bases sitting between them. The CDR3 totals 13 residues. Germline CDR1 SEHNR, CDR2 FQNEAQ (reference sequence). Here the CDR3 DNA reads TGTGCCAGCAGCAGCAGGGGTGTATCTGAAGCTTTCTTT. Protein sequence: CASSSRGVSEAFF.

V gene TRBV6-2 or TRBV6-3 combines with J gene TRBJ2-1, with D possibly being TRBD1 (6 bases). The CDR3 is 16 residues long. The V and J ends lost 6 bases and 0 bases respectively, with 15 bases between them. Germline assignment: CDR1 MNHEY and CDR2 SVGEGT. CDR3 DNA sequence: TGTGCCAGCAGCGGAACAGGGACGAGCTCCTACAATGAGCAGTTCTTC. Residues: CASSGTGTSSYNEQFF.

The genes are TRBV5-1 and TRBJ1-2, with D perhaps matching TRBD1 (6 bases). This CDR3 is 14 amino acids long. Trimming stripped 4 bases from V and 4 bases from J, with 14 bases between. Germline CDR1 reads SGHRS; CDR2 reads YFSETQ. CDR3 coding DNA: TGCGCCAGCAGCGCGGGACAAGGACCCTATGGCTACACCTTC. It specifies CASSAGQGPYGYTF.

CDR3 DNA sequence: TGTGCCAGCAGGGGGACAGGGGGCCCCGCGCAGCCCCAGCATTTT. Its protein product is CASRGTGGPAQPQHF. V usage is TRBV12-3 or TRBV12-4 and J usage is TRBJ1-5, with 12 bases identical to TRBD1. With V trimmed by 6 bases and J by 7 bases, 7 bases remained unmatched. The CDR3 consists of 15 residues.

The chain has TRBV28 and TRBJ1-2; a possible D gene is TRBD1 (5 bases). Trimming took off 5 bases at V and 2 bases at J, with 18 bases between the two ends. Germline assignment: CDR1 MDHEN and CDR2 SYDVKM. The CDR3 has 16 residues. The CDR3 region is CASSQARTPQNYGYTF. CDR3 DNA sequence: TGTGCCAGCAGTCAGGCCCGGACACCACAAAACTATGGCTACACCTTC.

CDR3 protein: CASSLATGGAYNEQFF. DNA for the CDR3: TGCGCCAGCAGCTTGGCCACAGGGGGCGCGTACAATGAGCAGTTCTTC. The chain employs TRBV5-1 and TRBJ2-1; 9 positions agree with TRBD1. Germline values: CDR1 SGHRS, CDR2 YFSETQ. With 0 bases clipped from V and 4 bases from J, the junction kept 5 bases outside the gene matches. This CDR3 is built from 16 residues. Full variable domain (outside the CDR3, taken from reference TRBV5-1 and TRBJ2-1): KAGVTQTPRYLIKTRGQQVTLSCSPISGHRSVSWYQQTPGQGLQFLFEYFSETQRNKGNFPGRFSGRQFSNSRSEMNVSTLELGDSALYLCASSLATGGAYNEQFFGPGTRLTVL.

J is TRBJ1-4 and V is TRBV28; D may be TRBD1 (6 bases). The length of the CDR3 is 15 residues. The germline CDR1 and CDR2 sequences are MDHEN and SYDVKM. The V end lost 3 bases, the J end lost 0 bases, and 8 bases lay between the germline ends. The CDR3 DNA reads TGTGCCAGCAGTTTGGAGGGGGCAACTAATGAAAAACTGTTTTTT. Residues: CASSLEGATNEKLFF.

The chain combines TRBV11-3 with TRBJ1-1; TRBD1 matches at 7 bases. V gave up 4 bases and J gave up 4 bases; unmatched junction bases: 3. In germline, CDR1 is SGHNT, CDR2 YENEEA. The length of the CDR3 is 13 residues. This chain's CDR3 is CASSSTGATEAFF. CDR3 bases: TGTGCCAGCAGCTCAACAGGGGCCACTGAAGCTTTCTTT.

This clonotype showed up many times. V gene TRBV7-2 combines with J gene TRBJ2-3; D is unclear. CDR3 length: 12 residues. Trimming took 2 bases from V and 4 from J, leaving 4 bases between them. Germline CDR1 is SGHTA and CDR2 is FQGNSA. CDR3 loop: CASSLYADTQYF. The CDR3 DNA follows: TGTGCCAGCAGCTTATACGCAGATACGCAGTATTTT.

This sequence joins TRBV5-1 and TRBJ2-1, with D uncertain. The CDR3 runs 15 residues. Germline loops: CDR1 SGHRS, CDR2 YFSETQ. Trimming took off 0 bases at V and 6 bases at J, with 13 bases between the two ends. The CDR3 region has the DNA TGCGCCAGCAGCTTGGCCGATAGGGAACGCAATGAGCAGTTCTTC. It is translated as CASSLADRERNEQFF.

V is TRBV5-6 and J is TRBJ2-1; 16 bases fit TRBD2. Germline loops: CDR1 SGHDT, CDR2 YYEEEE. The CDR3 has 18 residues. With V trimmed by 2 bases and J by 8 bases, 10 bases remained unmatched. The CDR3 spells CASSLPGTSGGAFDEQFF. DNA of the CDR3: TGTGCCAGCAGCTTACCTGGGACTAGCGGGGGGGCGTTCGATGAGCAGTTCTTC.

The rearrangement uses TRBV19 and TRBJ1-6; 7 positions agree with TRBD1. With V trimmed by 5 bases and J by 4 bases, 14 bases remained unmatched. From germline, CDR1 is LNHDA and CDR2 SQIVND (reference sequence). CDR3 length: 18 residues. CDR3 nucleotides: TGTGCCAGTAGTGACTTAGCCGGGACAGCCGCTTATAATTCACCCCTCCACTTT. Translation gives CASSDLAGTAAYNSPLHF.

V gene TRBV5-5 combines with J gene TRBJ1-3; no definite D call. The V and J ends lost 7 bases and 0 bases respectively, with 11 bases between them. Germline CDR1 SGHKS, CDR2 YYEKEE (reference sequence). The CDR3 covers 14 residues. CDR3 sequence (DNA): TGTGCCAGCGCTGGGGAGAGCTCTGGAAACACCATATATTTT. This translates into CASAGESSGNTIYF.

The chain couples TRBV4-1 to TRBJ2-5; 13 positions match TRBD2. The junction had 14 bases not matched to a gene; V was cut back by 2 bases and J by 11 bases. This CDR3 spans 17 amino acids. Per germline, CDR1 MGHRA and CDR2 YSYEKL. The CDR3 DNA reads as TGCGCCAGCAGCCAACCACCCGGGACTAGCGGGGATCTGGAGCAGTACTTC. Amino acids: CASSQPPGTSGDLEQYF.

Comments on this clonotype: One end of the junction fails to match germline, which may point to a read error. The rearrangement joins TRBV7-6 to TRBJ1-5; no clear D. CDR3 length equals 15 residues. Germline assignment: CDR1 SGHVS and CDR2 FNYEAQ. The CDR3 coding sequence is TGTGCCAGCAGCTTAGATGGCATGGGCCGTCAGTCCCAGCATTTT. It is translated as CASSLDGMGRQSQHF.

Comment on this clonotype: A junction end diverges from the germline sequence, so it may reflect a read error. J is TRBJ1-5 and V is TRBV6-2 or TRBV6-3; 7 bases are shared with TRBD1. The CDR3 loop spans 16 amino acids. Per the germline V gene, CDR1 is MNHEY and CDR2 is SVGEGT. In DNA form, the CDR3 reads TGTGCCAGCAGTTCCCACCGACAGGGCCTCAATCGGCCCCAGCATTTT. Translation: CASSSHRQGLNRPQHF.

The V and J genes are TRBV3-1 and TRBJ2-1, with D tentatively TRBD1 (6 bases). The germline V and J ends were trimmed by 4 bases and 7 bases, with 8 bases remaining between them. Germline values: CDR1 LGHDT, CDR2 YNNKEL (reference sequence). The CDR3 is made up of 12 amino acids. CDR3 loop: CASSLQGNEQFF. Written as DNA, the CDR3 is TGTGCCAGCAGCCTACAGGGTAATGAGCAGTTCTTC.

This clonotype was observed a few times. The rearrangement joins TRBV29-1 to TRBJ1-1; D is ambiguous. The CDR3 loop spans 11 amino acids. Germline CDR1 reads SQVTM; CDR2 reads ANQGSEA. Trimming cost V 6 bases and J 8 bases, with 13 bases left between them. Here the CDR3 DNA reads TGCAGCGTCGTAGGTCAAAGAGAAGCTTTCTTT. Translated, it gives CSVVGQREAFF.

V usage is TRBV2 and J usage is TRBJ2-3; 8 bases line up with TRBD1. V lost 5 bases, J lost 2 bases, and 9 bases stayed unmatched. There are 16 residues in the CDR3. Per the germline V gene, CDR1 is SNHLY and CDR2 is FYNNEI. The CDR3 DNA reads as TGTGCCAGCAGTAGACAGGGGAATATCCCCACAGATACGCAGTATTTT. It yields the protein CASSRQGNIPTDTQYF.

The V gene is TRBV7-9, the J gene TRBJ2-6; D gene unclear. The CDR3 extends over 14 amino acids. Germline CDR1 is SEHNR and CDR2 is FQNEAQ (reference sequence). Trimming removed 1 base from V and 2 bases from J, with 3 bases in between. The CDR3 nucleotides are TGTGCCAGCAGCTTAGGAACTGGGGCCAACGTCCTGACTTTC. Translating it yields CASSLGTGANVLTF. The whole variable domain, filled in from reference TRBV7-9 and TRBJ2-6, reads DTGVSQNPRHKITKRGQNVTFRCDPISEHNRLYWYRQTLGQGPEFLTYFQNEAQLEKSRLLSDRFSAERPKGSFSTLEIQRTEQGDSAMYLCASSLGTGANVLTFGAGSRLTVL.

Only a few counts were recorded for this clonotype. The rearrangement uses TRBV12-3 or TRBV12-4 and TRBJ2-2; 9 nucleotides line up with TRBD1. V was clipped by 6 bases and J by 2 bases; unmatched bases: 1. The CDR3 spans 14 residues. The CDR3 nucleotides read TGTGCCAGCAGGGGACAGGGTAACACCGGGGAGCTGTTTTTT. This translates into CASRGQGNTGELFF.

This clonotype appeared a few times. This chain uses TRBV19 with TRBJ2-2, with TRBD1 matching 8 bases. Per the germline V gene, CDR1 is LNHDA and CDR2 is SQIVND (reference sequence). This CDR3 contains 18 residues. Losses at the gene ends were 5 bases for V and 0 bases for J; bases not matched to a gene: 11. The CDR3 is CASSPLGTGFPNTGELFF. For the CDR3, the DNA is TGTGCCAGTAGTCCCCTGGGGACAGGATTCCCGAACACCGGGGAGCTGTTTTTT.

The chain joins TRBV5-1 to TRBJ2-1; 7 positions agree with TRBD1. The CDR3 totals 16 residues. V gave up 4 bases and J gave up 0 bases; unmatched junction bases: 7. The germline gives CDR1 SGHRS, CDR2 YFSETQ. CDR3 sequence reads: CASSPEGQVSYNEQFF. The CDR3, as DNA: TGCGCCAGCAGCCCTGAAGGACAGGTCTCCTACAATGAGCAGTTCTTC.